This T cell receptor beta chain was profiled in a study of cytomegalovirus exposure and HLA in healthy donors. Germline CDR1 ENHRY, CDR2 SYGVKD. The CDR3 runs 17 residues. After removal of 3 bases from V and 2 bases from J, the junction contained 12 bases not matched to a gene. Both 60 Vbeta primers and 13 Jbeta primers went into the PCR. Profiled with immunoSEQ multiplex PCR; TCRdb holds only in-frame clones, not every one. The sample contains 95,000 to 150,000 clones, over 60% of which appear only once. As regards this clone: The antigen is not known.

Study-wide results and limits: The productive fraction for most TCR beta V segments was about 87% or about 30% in an earlier analysis. For presence/absence analyses, sequencing depth was assumed to be roughly uniform across donors.

This clonotype was sampled from a man between 18 and 35 years old in good health and CMV-seropositive. The J gene is TRBJ2-5, the V gene TRBV10-3; TRBD2 matches 7 bases. The sample taken for sequencing was PBMCs. The CDR3 here is CAISDSALGGEQETQYF. The DNA for the CDR3 is TGTGCCATCAGTGACTCCGCTTTGGGGGGGGAACAAGAGACCCAGTACTTC.